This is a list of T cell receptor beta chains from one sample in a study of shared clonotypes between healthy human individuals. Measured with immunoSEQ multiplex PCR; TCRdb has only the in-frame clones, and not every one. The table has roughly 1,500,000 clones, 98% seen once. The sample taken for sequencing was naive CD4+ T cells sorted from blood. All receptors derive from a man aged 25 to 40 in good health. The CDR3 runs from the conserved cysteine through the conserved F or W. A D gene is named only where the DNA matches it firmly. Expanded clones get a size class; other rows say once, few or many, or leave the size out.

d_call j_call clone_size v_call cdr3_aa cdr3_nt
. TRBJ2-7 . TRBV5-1 CASSLGTTSYEQYF TGCGCCAGCAGCTTAGGTACTACATCCTACGAGCAGTACTTC
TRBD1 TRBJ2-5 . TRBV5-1 CASSSQGAQETQYF TGCGCCAGCAGCTCACAGGGGGCTCAAGAGACCCAGTACTTC
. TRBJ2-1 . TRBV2 CASRGSRDGEQFF TGTGCCAGCAGGGGGTCCCGGGATGGGGAGCAGTTCTTC
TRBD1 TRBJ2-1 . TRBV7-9 CASSPGGAGTREQFF TGTGCCAGCAGCCCAGGGGGCGCGGGAACAAGAGAGCAGTTCTTC
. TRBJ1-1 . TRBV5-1 CASSLVGAQTEAFF TGCGCCAGCAGCTTGGTGGGGGCTCAAACTGAAGCTTTCTTT
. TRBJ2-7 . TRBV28 CASSFRDPYYEQYF TGTGCCAGCAGTTTCCGGGACCCCTACTACGAGCAGTACTTC
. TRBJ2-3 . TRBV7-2 CASSLRGTEATITDTQYF TGTGCCAGCAGCTTAAGGGGGACGGAGGCTACTATCACAGATACGCAGTATTTT
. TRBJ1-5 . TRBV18 CASSPDSNQPQHF TGTGCCAGCTCCCCCGACAGCAATCAGCCCCAGCATTTT
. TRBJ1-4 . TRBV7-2 CASSFASSNEKLFF TGTGCCAGCAGCTTTGCATCGTCTAATGAAAAACTGTTTTTT
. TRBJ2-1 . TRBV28 CASTRSGNPGNEQFF TGTGCCAGCACCCGATCGGGTAATCCTGGCAATGAGCAGTTCTTC
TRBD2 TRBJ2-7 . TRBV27 CASSQGLAGARRYEQYF TGTGCCAGCAGCCAGGGACTAGCGGGAGCTCGCAGGTACGAGCAGTACTTC
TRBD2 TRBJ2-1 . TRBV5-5 CASSLEGLAGNEQFF TGTGCCAGCAGCTTGGAAGGACTAGCGGGCAATGAGCAGTTCTTC
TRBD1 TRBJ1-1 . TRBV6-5 CASSYRTGSSEAFF TGTGCCAGCAGTTACCGGACAGGGAGTTCTGAAGCTTTCTTT
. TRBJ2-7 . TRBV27 CASSLLATYEQYF TGTGCCAGCAGTTTGCTAGCTACCTACGAGCAGTACTTC
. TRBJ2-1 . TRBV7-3 CASSLRGTTPAEQFF TGTGCCAGCAGCTTAAGGGGGACGACCCCCGCTGAGCAGTTCTTC
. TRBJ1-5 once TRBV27 CASTPGRNQPQHF TGTGCCAGCACCCCGGGCAGGAATCAGCCCCAGCATTTT
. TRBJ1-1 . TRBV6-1 CASSEPRNTEAFF TGTGCCAGCAGTGAACCTAGGAACACTGAAGCTTTCTTT
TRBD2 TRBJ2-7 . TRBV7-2 CASSPRTSGSSYEQYF TGTGCCAGCAGCCCACGGACTAGCGGGAGCTCCTACGAGCAGTACTTC
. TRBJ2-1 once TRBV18 CASSVSNREQFF TGTGCCAGCTCAGTTTCTAATCGGGAGCAGTTCTTC
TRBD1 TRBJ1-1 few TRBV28 CASSSGQGLVTFF TGTGCCAGCAGTTCGGGACAGGGGCTGGTAACTTTCTTT
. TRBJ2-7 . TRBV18 CASSPAGTMGEQYF TGTGCCAGCTCACCAGCCGGGACGATGGGGGAGCAGTACTTC
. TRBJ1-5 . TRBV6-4 CASSEREDQPQHF TGTGCCAGCAGTGAACGCGAGGATCAGCCCCAGCATTTT
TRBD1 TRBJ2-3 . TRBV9 CASSVGDRATDTQYF TGTGCCAGCAGCGTCGGGGACAGGGCCACAGATACGCAGTATTTT
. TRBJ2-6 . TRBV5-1 CASSFSRTGANVLTF TGCGCCAGCAGCTTCAGCCGAACTGGGGCCAACGTCCTGACTTTC
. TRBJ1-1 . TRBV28 CASGDTGSRTEAFF TGTGCCAGCGGTGATACAGGGTCCCGAACTGAAGCTTTCTTT
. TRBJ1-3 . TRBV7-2 CASSLWSVNSGNTIYF TGTGCCAGCAGCTTGTGGAGTGTAAATTCTGGAAACACCATATATTTT
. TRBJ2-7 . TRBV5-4 CASRPQENSYEQYF TGTGCCAGCAGGCCACAGGAAAACTCCTACGAGCAGTACTTC
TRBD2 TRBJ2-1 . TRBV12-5 CASGLTGGPVDEQFF TGTGCTAGTGGTTTGACGGGAGGGCCAGTTGATGAGCAGTTCTTC
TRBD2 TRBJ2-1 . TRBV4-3 CASSPPGGEQFF TGCGCCAGCAGCCCCCCGGGGGGAGAGCAGTTCTTC
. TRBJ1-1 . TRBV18 CASSPRTTEAFF TGTGCCAGCTCACCCAGGACGACTGAAGCTTTCTTT
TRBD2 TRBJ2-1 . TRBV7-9 CASSPKPGLAANEQFF TGTGCCAGCAGCCCCAAACCGGGACTAGCCGCGAATGAGCAGTTCTTC
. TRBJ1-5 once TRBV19 CASILRGGMGNQPQHF TGTGCCAGTATCCTGAGGGGGGGTATGGGCAATCAGCCCCAGCATTTT
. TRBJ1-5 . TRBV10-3 CAISESIGRGGGNQPQHF TGTGCCATCAGTGAGTCGATTGGCCGGGGCGGTGGCAATCAGCCCCAGCATTTT
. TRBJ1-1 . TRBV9 CASSVGWGLNTEAFF TGTGCCAGCAGCGTAGGTTGGGGGCTCAACACTGAAGCTTTCTTT
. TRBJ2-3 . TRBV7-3 CASSFSAYTDTQYF TGTGCCAGCAGCTTCTCGGCTTACACAGATACGCAGTATTTT
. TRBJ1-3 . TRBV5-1 CASSLGPPGRSSGNTIYF TGCGCCAGCAGCTTGGGTCCCCCGGGACGGTCCTCTGGAAACACCATATATTTT
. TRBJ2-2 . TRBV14 CASSRTKGLAPTGELFF TGTGCCAGCAGCCGAACAAAGGGACTCGCCCCGACCGGGGAGCTGTTTTTT
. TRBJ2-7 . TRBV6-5 CASSYSSVVKQYF TGTGCCAGCAGTTACTCGTCAGTTGTCAAGCAGTACTTC
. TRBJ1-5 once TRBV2 CASSEAWGQPQHF TGTGCCAGCAGTGAAGCATGGGGGCAGCCCCAGCATTTT
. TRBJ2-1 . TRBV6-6 CASSSKSYNEQFF TGTGCCAGCAGTTCCAAGAGCTACAATGAGCAGTTCTTC